The next 21 T cell receptor beta chains were all read from a single sample in a study of CD4 T cells in relation to SARS-CoV-2 and coronaviruses. Which antigens these TCRs recognize remains unknown. The table came from immunoSEQ multiplex PCR; TCRdb's copy has only in-frame clones and leaves some out. The top ten clones hold 9% to 15% of a sample with around 31,000 clones, roughly 78% of them seen once. The unexposed donors gave CD4+ T cells in about 2011-2019, prior to COVID-19. CD4+ T cells were isolated from the cells after less than 13 days of culture. Sequencing was carried out using CD4+ T cells from PBMCs, cultured in vitro. These receptors were obtained from a human donor in good health.

The chain uses TRBV27 and TRBJ2-7, with TRBD1 matching 9 bases. The length of the CDR3 is 13 residues. Trimming took 6 bases from V and 7 from J; bases not matched to a gene: 7. Germline lookup yields CDR1 MNHEY and CDR2 SMNVEV (reference sequence). The CDR3 sequence is CASSRGTGLEQYF. In nucleotides, the CDR3 is TGTGCCAGCAGCCGGGGGACAGGGCTGGAGCAGTACTTC.

The V and J genes are TRBV18 and TRBJ2-2, with unresolved D. The CDR3 runs to 16 residues. The V gene lost 3 bases and the J gene lost 2 bases, with 13 bases spanning the gap. From germline, CDR1 is KGHSH and CDR2 LQKENI. The CDR3 loop is CASSPLNGRNTGELFF. The CDR3 coding sequence is TGTGCCAGCTCACCCCTGAACGGGCGCAACACCGGGGAGCTGTTTTTT. Full variable domain (remainder filled in from reference TRBV18 and TRBJ2-2): NAGVMQNPRHLVRRRGQEARLRCSPMKGHSHVYWYRQLPEEGLKFMVYLQKENIIDESGMPKERFSAEFPKEGPSILRIQQVVRGDSAAYFCASSPLNGRNTGELFFGEGSRLTVL.

This clone was counted a few times. This chain joins TRBV4-1 and TRBJ2-7, with 11 bases lining up with TRBD1. Per germline, CDR1 MGHRA and CDR2 YSYEKL. The ends lost 6 bases at V and 6 bases at J; junction bases unmatched: 7. The CDR3 runs 14 residues. The CDR3 nucleotides read TGCGCCAGCAGTGGACAGGGGGCCTTACTCGAGCAGTACTTC. It is translated as CASSGQGALLEQYF.

This clone was recorded a few times. CDR3: CATSDSGTAGYEQFF. CDR3 DNA sequence: TGTGCCACCAGTGATTCCGGGACAGCCGGGTATGAGCAGTTCTTC. The V call is TRBV24-1, the J call TRBJ2-1; TRBD1 aligns across 7 bases. The CDR3 covers 15 residues. Germline CDR1 reads KGHDR; CDR2 reads SFDVKD. With V trimmed by 2 bases and J by 8 bases, 8 bases remained unmatched.

This clone was seen more than once but under ten times. The gene calls are TRBV30 and TRBJ1-4; TRBD1 matches at 9 bases. From germline, CDR1 is GTSNPN and CDR2 SVGIG (reference sequence). V trimming: 7 bases; J trimming: 8 bases; junction bases outside the gene matches: 5. This CDR3 has 12 residues. The CDR3 here is CALDRGNEKLFF. The CDR3 DNA sequence: TGTGCCTTAGACAGGGGGAACGAAAAACTGTTTTTT. Full variable domain (remainder filled in from reference TRBV30 and TRBJ1-4): SQTIHQWPATLVQPVGSPLSLECTVEGTSNPNLYWYRQAAGRGLQLLFYSVGIGQISSEVPQNLSASRPQDRQFILSSKKLLLSDSGFYLCALDRGNEKLFFGSGTQLSVL.

This chain joins TRBV3-1 (or the pseudogene TRBV3-2) and TRBJ1-1, with D unclear. Trimming removed 2 bases at V and 1 base at J, with 5 bases between. This CDR3 comprises 13 residues. The germline CDR1 and CDR2 sequences are LGHDT and YNNKEL (reference sequence). The CDR3 DNA reads TGTGCCAGCAGCCAAAGCCAGAACACTGAAGCTTTCTTT. This sequence encodes CASSQSQNTEAFF.

The chain carries TRBV27 and TRBJ1-1; D call uncertain. From germline, CDR1 is MNHEY and CDR2 SMNVEV (reference sequence). CDR3 length: 14 residues. The germline V and J ends were trimmed by 6 bases and 2 bases, with 13 bases remaining between them. CDR3 sequence (DNA): TGTGCCAGCAGGTTGGTACGGGGTAACACTGAAGCTTTCTTT. Amino acid sequence: CASRLVRGNTEAFF.

The CDR3 spells CASSDPGQFNEQYF. The CDR3 nucleotides read TGTGCCAGCAGCGACCCCGGACAGTTCAACGAGCAGTACTTC. The genes are TRBV5-4 and TRBJ2-7; perhaps TRBD1 as D (6 bases). The CDR3 is made up of 14 amino acids. V was cut by 4 bases and J by 5 bases, with 16 bases left in between. The germline V gene has CDR1 SGHNT and CDR2 YYREEE (reference sequence).

The genes are TRBV7-2 and TRBJ1-4; 7 nucleotides agree with TRBD1. The CDR3 covers 15 residues. Trimming at V came to 4 bases and at J to 6 bases, leaving 8 bases not matched to a gene. Germline assignment: CDR1 SGHTA and CDR2 FQGNSA. The DNA of the CDR3 is TGTGCCAGCAGCTCCCAGGGGGGGTTCTATGAAAAACTGTTTTTT. It encodes CASSSQGGFYEKLFF. The entire variable domain, with the rest obtained from reference TRBV7-2 and TRBJ1-4, is as follows: GAGVSQSPSNKVTEKGKDVELRCDPISGHTALYWYRQSLGQGLEFLIYFQGNSAPDKSGLPSDRFSAERTGGSVSTLTIQRTQQEDSAVYLCASSSQGGFYEKLFFGSGTQLSVL.

This clone was seen only a few times. The V and J genes are TRBV7-3 and TRBJ2-2; TRBD2 agrees at 9 bases. V shed 5 bases, J shed 7 bases, and the junction held 11 bases outside the gene matches. From germline, CDR1 is SGHTA and CDR2 FQGTGA. CDR3 length: 16 residues. The CDR3 region is CASSPVLAGSNGELFF. The DNA of the CDR3 is TGTGCCAGCAGCCCCGTGCTAGCGGGATCCAACGGGGAGCTGTTTTTT. The full variable domain, with the rest looked up from reference TRBV7-3 and TRBJ2-2, is GAGVSQTPSNKVTEKGKYVELRCDPISGHTALYWYRQSLGQGPEFLIYFQGTGAADDSGLPNDRFFAVRPEGSVSTLKIQRTERGDSAVYLCASSPVLAGSNGELFFGEGSRLTVL.

The CDR3 region is CATSDLGGAGGAYNEQFF. In DNA, the CDR3 is TGTGCCACCAGTGATCTGGGCGGAGCAGGCGGGGCCTACAATGAGCAGTTCTTC. The rearrangement joins TRBV24-1 to TRBJ2-1, with D maybe TRBD2 (6 bases). The germline gives CDR1 KGHDR, CDR2 SFDVKD. The CDR3 spans 18 residues. The V end lost 3 bases, the J end lost 2 bases, and 19 bases lay between the germline ends.

This clone was counted a few times. The chain employs TRBV5-1 and TRBJ1-2, with 8 bases matching TRBD1. Germline values: CDR1 SGHRS, CDR2 YFSETQ. This CDR3 spans 13 amino acids. After removal of 5 bases from V and 7 bases from J, the junction contained 7 bases not matched to a gene. CDR3 coding DNA: TGCGCCAGCAGACCAGGGGGCGAAGGTGGCTACACCTTC. The encoded protein is CASRPGGEGGYTF. The full variable domain, in which reference TRBV5-1 and TRBJ1-2 provide the parts outside the CDR3, is KAGVTQTPRYLIKTRGQQVTLSCSPISGHRSVSWYQQTPGQGLQFLFEYFSETQRNKGNFPGRFSGRQFSNSRSEMNVSTLELGDSALYLCASRPGGEGGYTFGSGTRLTVV.

V usage is TRBV6-5 and J usage is TRBJ1-5, with a possible D match to TRBD1 (6 bases). V lost 6 bases and J lost 6, with 9 bases in between. From germline, CDR1 is MNHEY and CDR2 SVGAGI. The CDR3 covers 12 residues. The CDR3 protein is CASRQGSQPQHF. CDR3 sequence (DNA): TGTGCCAGCAGACAGGGAAGTCAGCCCCAGCATTTT.

The chain uses TRBV2 and TRBJ2-1; D not certain. The length of the CDR3 is 12 residues. Germline V gene data show CDR1 as SNHLY and CDR2 as FYNNEI. V lost 7 bases and J lost 8, with 12 bases in between. This chain's CDR3 is CASNPSNYEQFF. DNA of the CDR3: TGTGCCAGCAACCCAAGTAACTATGAGCAGTTCTTC.

A few counts support this clone. This sequence joins TRBV7-2 and TRBJ1-6; 7 bases are a match to TRBD1. The germline gives CDR1 SGHTA, CDR2 FQGNSA. CDR3 length: 16 amino acids. The V gene end was trimmed by 5 bases and the J gene end by 8 bases; junction bases not matched to a gene: 12. The CDR3 DNA sequence: TGTGCCAGCAGCCCTTCGACAGGGTTAAACGATTCACCCCTCCACTTT. Its translation: CASSPSTGLNDSPLHF.

The genes are TRBV18 and TRBJ1-2; TRBD1 is a possible D gene (6 bases). CDR3 length: 15 residues. Germline V CDR1 and CDR2: KGHSH, LQKENI. V dropped 2 bases and J dropped 1 base, with 11 bases sitting between them. The CDR3 coding sequence is TGTGCCAGCTCACCAGGGGGCATAGATAACTATGGCTACACCTTC. This encodes CASSPGGIDNYGYTF.

The chain carries TRBV29-1 and TRBJ2-7, with D tentatively TRBD2 (6 bases). Germline V gives CDR1 SQVTM, CDR2 ANQGSEA. Between the trimmed V and J ends, which lost 5 bases and 6 bases, there was a span of 23 bases. This CDR3 comprises 15 residues. CDR3 sequence (DNA): TGCAGCGTTTTAACTTCGGGGACTCATCTCTCCGAGCAGTACTTC. Its translation is CSVLTSGTHLSEQYF.

This rearrangement joins TRBV4-3 to TRBJ1-4, with a weak D call TRBD1 (6 bases). V lost 10 bases and J 3 bases, leaving 12 bases between the germline ends. Germline V gene lookup returns CDR1 LGHNA and CDR2 YSLEER. The CDR3 consists of 13 residues. Here the CDR3 reads CATRRQANEKLFF. The CDR3 DNA is TGCGCCACCAGAAGACAGGCTAATGAAAAACTGTTTTTT.

The sample holds a few counts of this clone. The chain uses TRBV19 and TRBJ1-4, with TRBD1 matching 7 bases. V lost 3 bases and J lost 5; bases outside the gene matches: 12. Germline CDR1 LNHDA, CDR2 SQIVND (reference sequence). This CDR3 region has 17 residues. This chain's CDR3 is CASSIPRGPGGNEKLFF. CDR3 in DNA: TGTGCCAGTAGTATTCCCCGGGGGCCAGGGGGGAATGAAAAACTGTTTTTT.

This clone was detected a few times. V and J are TRBV4-2 and TRBJ2-1; 9 bases line up with TRBD2. V trimming: 4 bases; J trimming: 4 bases; junction bases outside the gene matches: 8. The CDR3 runs to 16 residues. Per germline, CDR1 LGHNA and CDR2 YNFKEQ. The CDR3 is CASSPLGREGYNEQFF. CDR3 coding DNA: TGTGCCAGCAGCCCCCTCGGGCGGGAGGGGTACAATGAGCAGTTCTTC.

This clone was observed a single time. This chain uses TRBV29-1 with TRBJ2-1, with D tentatively TRBD2 (6 bases). Trimming stripped 1 base from V and 4 bases from J, with 11 bases between. Germline CDR1 SQVTM, CDR2 ANQGSEA. The CDR3 is 14 amino acids. CDR3 region: CSVEVGDLYNEQFF. DNA for the CDR3: TGCAGCGTTGAAGTGGGGGACTTGTACAATGAGCAGTTCTTC.